The 9 T cell receptor beta chains below all came from one sample that was sequenced in a study of graft-versus-host responses after intestinal transplantation. These receptors' targets are unknown. Here immunoSEQ multiplex PCR was the method, and the copy in TCRdb shows in-frame clones only, minus some. There are about 90,000 clones in the sample; roughly 89% occur only once, and roughly 0.31% lies in the top ten. The sample here was unstimulated CD4+ T cells sorted from spleen or lymph node cells, taken before intestinal transplant. These receptors were taken from a human donor who received an intestinal transplant.

The chain has TRBV10-2 and TRBJ2-3; 11 bases are a match to TRBD2. Germline V gene data show CDR1 as WSHSY and CDR2 as SAAADI. The CDR3 has 16 amino acids. V lost 4 bases and J lost 3; bases outside the gene matches: 6. The CDR3 here is CASSVLLAGGTDTQYF. The CDR3, as DNA: TGCGCCAGCAGTGTCCTCCTAGCGGGAGGAACAGATACGCAGTATTTT.

The V and J genes are TRBV30 and TRBJ1-1; TRBD1 might be the D (6 bases). Trimming shortened V by 0 bases and J by 5 bases, and 16 bases separated the two germline ends. CDR3 size: 15 residues. Looked up from germline, CDR1 is GTSNPN and CDR2 is SVGIG (reference sequence). The CDR3 region is CAWSVRQGHGTEAFF. Here the CDR3 DNA reads TGTGCCTGGAGTGTAAGGCAGGGGCATGGAACTGAAGCTTTCTTT.

The chain has TRBV5-1 and TRBJ1-4, with D unresolved. The CDR3 consists of 14 residues. Germline CDR1 and CDR2: SGHRS and YFSETQ. The germline V and J ends were trimmed by 4 bases and 0 bases, with 7 bases remaining between them. CDR3: CASSRDPTNEKLFF. Here the CDR3 DNA reads TGCGCCAGCAGCCGCGACCCAACTAATGAAAAACTGTTTTTT.

The genes are TRBV6-5 and TRBJ2-7; TRBD1 aligns across 11 bases. The trim removed 5 bases at V and 2 bases at J, leaving 5 bases unmatched. Looked up from germline, CDR1 is MNHEY and CDR2 is SVGAGI. The CDR3 is 15 residues long. CDR3 in amino acids: CASSRTGGPPYEQYF. CDR3 sequence (DNA): TGTGCCAGCAGTCGGACAGGGGGCCCCCCCTACGAGCAGTACTTC.

The CDR3 DNA reads TGTGCCAGCAACCCCCCTGGGGGGGCCGTCGCTGATGAGCAGTACTTC. This codes for CASNPPGGAVADEQYF. The V gene is TRBV28, the J gene TRBJ2-7; perhaps TRBD2 as D (7 bases). CDR3 length equals 16 residues. With 7 bases removed from V and 7 bases from J, the gap between germline ends came to 26 bases. Germline CDR1 and CDR2: MDHEN and SYDVKM.

The chain has TRBV5-1 and TRBJ1-2; a weak D match, TRBD1 (6 bases). Looked up from germline, CDR1 is SGHRS and CDR2 is YFSETQ. Deletions cut 4 bases from V and 8 bases from J, with 15 bases between. The CDR3 covers 13 residues. CDR3 nucleotide sequence: TGCGCCAGCAGCCGTGGACAGACCGGAGGCTACACCTTC. It translates to CASSRGQTGGYTF.

Note on this clone: The junction shows a germline mismatch at one end, possibly a read error. The V call is TRBV5-4, the J call TRBJ2-2, with unresolved D. CDR1 is SGHNT and CDR2 is YYREEE in the germline V gene (reference sequence). The CDR3 totals 15 residues. The CDR3 DNA reads TGTACCAGCAGCGTAATAGGGCAGAACACCGGGGAGCTGTTTTTT. The encoded protein is CTSSVIGQNTGELFF.

V gene TRBV7-9 combines with J gene TRBJ2-7; 8 positions match TRBD2. The germline V gene has CDR1 SEHNR and CDR2 FQNEAQ (reference sequence). The CDR3 runs to 16 residues. V shed 5 bases and J 3 bases; nucleotides not matched to a gene: 12. The CDR3 DNA reads as TGTGCCAGCAGCCCCCCCCCAGCGGGAGTGAGCTACGAGCAGTACTTC. Its translation is CASSPPPAGVSYEQYF.

The chain is built from TRBV5-1 and TRBJ2-3; TRBD2 matches at 8 bases. The CDR3 is made up of 15 amino acids. Germline trimming cut 4 bases from V and 7 bases from J; bases unmatched to any gene: 11. The germline V gene encodes CDR1 SGHRS and CDR2 YFSETQ. The CDR3 DNA sequence: TGCGCCAGCAGCCGACTAGTGACTAGCGAGAATACGCAGTATTTT. Encoded protein: CASSRLVTSENTQYF.